These T cell receptor beta chains were read from a single sample in a study of blood T cell repertoires in COVID-19. Clones were read by immunoSEQ multiplex PCR, and TCRdb kept only the in-frame ones, dropping some. This table holds 180,000 or so clones, approximately 86% found once. Sequencing was carried out using peripheral blood. The receptors come from a woman of 80 years or more in a cohort sampled during active or convalescent COVID-19. Both conserved end residues are part of each CDR3. Each record gives: D gene, clone size, J gene, V gene, CDR3 DNA, CDR3 protein. The D gene is left open where the match is weak. Clone sizes are given selectively: once, few, many, or a class where the clone is expanded.

TRBD1	NA	TRBJ1-6	TRBV7-9	TGTGCCAGCAGCCCGGCCGGGACAGGGGGTTCACCCCTCCACTTT	CASSPAGTGGSPLHF
TRBD1	NA	TRBJ2-5	TRBV19	TGTGCCAGTAGTATATGGGGCAGGGGGCAAGAGACCCAGTACTTC	CASSIWGRGQETQYF
NA	NA	TRBJ1-5	TRBV3-1/TRBV3-2	TGTGCCAGCAGCCATGGATTGGGCCCCCAGCATTTT	CASSHGLGPQHF
NA	once	TRBJ2-2	TRBV9	TGTGCCAGCAGCGAACGACAGAACACCGGGGAGCTGTTTTTT	CASSERQNTGELFF
NA	NA	TRBJ2-2	TRBV6-5	TGTGCCAGCAAGGGCGGGACCCCCACCGGGGAGCTGTTTTTT	CASKGGTPTGELFF
NA	NA	TRBJ1-5	TRBV7-2	TGTGCCAGCAGCCCTTCCAGCAATCAGCCCCAGCATTTT	CASSPSSNQPQHF
NA	NA	TRBJ1-1	TRBV5-4	TGTGCCAGCAGCTTGCCGGGTCGAAGGGGGAACACTGAAGCTTTCTTT	CASSLPGRRGNTEAFF
TRBD1	NA	TRBJ1-2	TRBV29-1	TGCAGCGTGGCAGGGGGCGCGTACTATGGCTACACCTTC	CSVAGGAYYGYTF
TRBD1	NA	TRBJ2-1	TRBV9	TGTGCCAGCAGCACAGGATTCGGGACAGGGGGCTACAATGAGCAGTTCTTC	CASSTGFGTGGYNEQFF
NA	NA	TRBJ2-1	TRBV4-1	TGCGCCAGCAGCCAAGAAGGGGCTAGAGAGCAGTTCTTC	CASSQEGAREQFF
TRBD1	NA	TRBJ2-2	TRBV29-1	TGCAGCGTCGTAGACAGGGTCATGTCCGGGGAGCTGTTTTTT	CSVVDRVMSGELFF